This entry is about one T cell receptor beta chain. Original methodology: Amplification from reference gene primers served as the basis for estimated nucleated cell counts. TCRdb keeps only in-frame clones here, not all; method: immunoSEQ multiplex PCR. The V and J calls and clone size come from that table; D and trimming were worked out from the DNA. This table has some 220,000 clones, about 85% appearing once. The V gene's germline CDR1 is MGHRA and CDR2 YSYEKL. V trimming: 1 base; J trimming: 6 bases; junction bases outside the gene matches: 7. This CDR3 spans 16 amino acids. These data are taken from a study of blood T cell repertoires in COVID-19. Study background: Samples representing acute and convalescent COVID-19 were sourced from the United States, Italy and Spain. PBMCs, B-cell-depleted T cells, or T cells were the source of the cDNA or gDNA that made up the material.

The sequence derives from a woman aged 60 to 75 who had recovered from COVID-19. This chain links TRBV4-1 with TRBJ2-3, with 10 positions matching TRBD2. Sample: peripheral blood. The CDR3 here is CASSQAPSGGGDTQYF. CDR3 in DNA: TGCGCCAGCAGCCAAGCTCCTAGCGGGGGAGGGGATACGCAGTATTTT.